Given below is one TCR beta chain in context. Its antigen remains unknown. The CDR3 runs to 15 residues. Germline CDR1 is MGHRA and CDR2 is YSYEKL. The germline V and J ends were trimmed by 1 base and 4 bases, with 14 bases remaining between them. The PCR had 60 Vbeta and 13 Jbeta primers. Profiling relied on immunoSEQ multiplex PCR, and the TCRdb table lists in-frame clones only, not all of them. Its table lists about 110,000 clones. The data originate from a study of cytomegalovirus exposure and HLA in healthy donors. Study results and limitations: Common viral pathogens were later found to be apparently linked to several of the most significant clusters. Later, TCR association rates were found to vary by HLA locus, highest for DRB1 and lowest for HLA-C.

This chain connects TRBV4-1 to TRBJ2-7; the D gene is possibly TRBD2 (5 bases). Material for sequencing was PBMCs. The source of this sequence is a man aged 40-50 years in good health and CMV-seropositive. The CDR3 sequence is CASSQVAAGEYEQYF. CDR3 nucleotides: TGCGCCAGCAGCCAAGTTGCGGCTGGGGAGTACGAGCAGTACTTC.